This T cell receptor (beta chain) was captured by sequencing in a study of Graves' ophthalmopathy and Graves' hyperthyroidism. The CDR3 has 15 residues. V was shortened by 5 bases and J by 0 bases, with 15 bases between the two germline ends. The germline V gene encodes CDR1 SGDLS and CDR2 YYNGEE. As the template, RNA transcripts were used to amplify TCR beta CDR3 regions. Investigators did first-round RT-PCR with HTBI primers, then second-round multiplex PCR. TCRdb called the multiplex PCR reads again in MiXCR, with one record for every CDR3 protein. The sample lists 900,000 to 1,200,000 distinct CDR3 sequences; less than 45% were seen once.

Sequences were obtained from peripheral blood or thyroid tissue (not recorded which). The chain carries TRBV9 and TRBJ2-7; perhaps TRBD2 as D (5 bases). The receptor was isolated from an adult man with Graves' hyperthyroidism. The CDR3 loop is CASSFVGEGSYEQYF. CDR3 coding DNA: TGTGCCAGCAGTTTTGTAGGTGAGGGCTCCTACGAGCAGTACTTC.